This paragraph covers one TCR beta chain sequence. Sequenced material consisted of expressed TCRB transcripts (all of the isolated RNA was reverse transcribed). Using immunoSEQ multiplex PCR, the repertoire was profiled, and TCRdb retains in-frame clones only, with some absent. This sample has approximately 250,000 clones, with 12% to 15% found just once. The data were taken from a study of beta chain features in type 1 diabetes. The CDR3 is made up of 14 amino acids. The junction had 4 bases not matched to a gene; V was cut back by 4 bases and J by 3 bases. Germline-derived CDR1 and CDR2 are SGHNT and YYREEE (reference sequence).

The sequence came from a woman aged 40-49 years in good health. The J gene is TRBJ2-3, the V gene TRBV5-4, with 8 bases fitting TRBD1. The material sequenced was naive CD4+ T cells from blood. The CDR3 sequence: CASSPDRVTDTQYF. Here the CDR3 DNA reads TGTGCCAGCAGCCCGGACAGGGTTACAGATACGCAGTATTTT.